The next 17 T cell receptor beta chains were all read from a single sample in a study of shared clonotypes between healthy human individuals. Selected positively for CCR7 and CD45RO-negative, naive CD8 cells excluded terminally differentiated effector memory CD45RA+ cells. The assay was immunoSEQ multiplex PCR, and TCRdb's table has in-frame clones only and misses some. Among about 2 million clones listed, roughly 95% were seen once. The sample comprised naive CD8+ T cells sorted from blood. The receptor set was obtained from a man between 18 and 29 years old in good health.

The chain joins TRBV27 to TRBJ2-7; D is perhaps TRBD2 (5 bases). Trimming took 6 bases from V and 7 from J, leaving 10 bases between them. Germline CDR1 MNHEY, CDR2 SMNVEV (reference sequence). The CDR3 contains 11 residues. The chain's CDR3 is CASSSTREQYF. The CDR3 coding sequence is TGTGCCAGCAGCTCAACTAGGGAGCAGTACTTC.

The gene calls are TRBV4-3 and TRBJ1-6, with 8 bases lining up with TRBD1. Trimming cost V 1 base and J 7 bases; bases outside gene matches: 6. The CDR3 totals 16 residues. Per germline, CDR1 LGHNA and CDR2 YSLEER. In DNA, the CDR3 is TGCGCCAGCAGCCAAGCACCGGGACAGGAAAATTCACCCCTCCACTTT. Translating gives CASSQAPGQENSPLHF.

This rearrangement joins TRBV5-1 to TRBJ2-6; D ambiguous. The germline V gene encodes CDR1 SGHRS and CDR2 YFSETQ. Trimming cost V 1 base and J 3 bases, with 11 bases left between them. The CDR3 is made up of 16 amino acids. The CDR3 region has the DNA TGCGCCAGCAGCTTGTCTGGGTTTAGTGGGGCCAACGTCCTGACTTTC. This encodes CASSLSGFSGANVLTF.

On this clone: This sample includes further DNA sequences coding for the same CDR3. The J gene is TRBJ2-7, the V gene TRBV6-1; D tentatively fits TRBD1 or TRBD2 (5 bases each). The CDR3 loop spans 12 amino acids. Germline loops: CDR1 MNHNS, CDR2 SASEGT. Trimming took off 4 bases at V and 3 bases at J, with 7 bases between the two ends. CDR3 sequence: CASSAGSYEQYF. CDR3 in DNA: TGTGCCAGCAGTGCAGGGAGCTACGAGCAGTACTTC.

Comments on this clone: Different DNA sequences within this sample yield the same CDR3. J is TRBJ2-1 and V is TRBV6-5; no clear D. The CDR3 covers 13 residues. Germline V gene data show CDR1 as MNHEY and CDR2 as SVGAGI. V dropped 2 bases and J dropped 4 bases, with 6 bases sitting between them. CDR3 nucleotides: TGTGCCAGCAGTTACGATGAGTACAATGAGCAGTTCTTC. As protein: CASSYDEYNEQFF.

The chain recombines TRBV9 with TRBJ1-6; 8 nucleotides agree with TRBD1. Germline V gene data show CDR1 as SGDLS and CDR2 as YYNGEE. The CDR3 sequence is 17 residues long. Unmatched junction bases numbered 13, after V lost 3 bases and J lost 8 bases. This CDR3 reads CASSAPTGDFFDSPLHF. CDR3 in DNA: TGTGCCAGCAGCGCCCCGACAGGGGACTTTTTTGATTCACCCCTCCACTTT.

V usage is TRBV28 and J usage is TRBJ2-7, with D possibly matching TRBD1 (5 bases). V dropped 3 bases and J dropped 6 bases, with 9 bases sitting between them. The CDR3 runs 12 residues. Germline CDR1 is MDHEN and CDR2 is SYDVKM. CDR3 sequence reads: CASSFGRVEQYF. The CDR3, as DNA: TGTGCCAGCAGTTTCGGCAGGGTCGAGCAGTACTTC.

The chain couples TRBV2 to TRBJ2-3, with 11 bases lining up with TRBD2. CDR3 length equals 16 residues. Trimming at V came to 4 bases and at J to 1 base, leaving 4 bases not matched to a gene. Germline loops: CDR1 SNHLY, CDR2 FYNNEI. This chain's CDR3 is CASSANSGGGTDTQYF. CDR3 coding DNA: TGTGCCAGCAGTGCCAATAGCGGGGGGGGCACAGATACGCAGTATTTT.

Of note for this clone: A read error may account for a junction end that differs from germline. The chain combines TRBV29-1 with TRBJ2-2, with D perhaps matching TRBD1 (5 bases). The CDR3 has 12 residues. In germline, CDR1 is SQVTM, CDR2 ANQGSEA. For the CDR3, the DNA is TGCAGCGTTGAATTAGGGGCCGGCGAGCTGTTTTTT. This encodes CSVELGAGELFF.

The chain links TRBV5-6 to TRBJ1-2; 7 nucleotides match TRBD1. Germline V gene lookup returns CDR1 SGHDT and CDR2 YYEEEE. This CDR3 comprises 16 residues. Germline trimming cut 4 bases from V and 2 bases from J; bases unmatched to any gene: 11. CDR3 DNA sequence: TGTGCCAGCAGCCCTTGGAGCAGGGGGGCGAACTATGGCTACACCTTC. Translated, it gives CASSPWSRGANYGYTF.

This rearrangement joins TRBV7-2 to TRBJ2-5; D may be TRBD2 (5 bases). The germline gives CDR1 SGHTA, CDR2 FQGNSA. The CDR3 totals 15 residues. The germline V and J ends were trimmed by 1 base and 5 bases, with 14 bases remaining between them. CDR3 protein: CASSLGVVGGETQYF. In DNA form, the CDR3 reads TGTGCCAGCAGCTTAGGTGTAGTAGGCGGGGAGACCCAGTACTTC.

The chain employs TRBV2 and TRBJ2-7; 7 bases agree with TRBD1. V shed 8 bases, J shed 7 bases, and the junction held 14 bases outside the gene matches. The CDR3 is 14 amino acids. CDR1 is SNHLY, CDR2 FYNNEI, per germline. CDR3 sequence reads: CASQGGRGLGEQYF. CDR3 nucleotides: TGTGCCAGCCAAGGGGGCAGGGGATTAGGTGAGCAGTACTTC.

The rearrangement joins TRBV5-1 to TRBJ2-5; 9 bases match TRBD2. The CDR3 sequence is 16 residues long. Germline values: CDR1 SGHRS, CDR2 YFSETQ. V was pared by 5 bases and J by 4 bases, with 12 bases of the junction left unmatched. The CDR3 spells CASSFEGAGGGETQYF. In DNA form, the CDR3 reads TGCGCCAGCAGTTTCGAGGGAGCGGGGGGCGGAGAGACCCAGTACTTC.

This chain links TRBV9 with TRBJ1-5; D not resolved. CDR1 and CDR2 from the germline V gene are SGDLS and YYNGEE. The CDR3 covers 14 residues. V lost 8 bases and J lost 0, with 12 bases in between. The CDR3 here is CASGWTDSNQPQHF. The CDR3 bases are TGTGCCAGTGGTTGGACGGATAGCAATCAGCCCCAGCATTTT. Complete variable domain (other parts from reference TRBV9 and TRBJ1-5): DSGVTQTPKHLITATGQRVTLRCSPRSGDLSVYWYQQSLDQGLQFLIQYYNGEERAKGNILERFSAQQFPDLHSELNLSSLELGDSALYFCASGWTDSNQPQHFGDGTRLSIL.

The V and J genes are TRBV6-5 and TRBJ2-7; the D is unclear. Germline-derived CDR1 and CDR2 are MNHEY and SVGAGI. The CDR3 has 14 amino acids. Trimming took off 0 bases at V and 1 base at J, with 7 bases between the two ends. The CDR3 DNA is TGTGCCAGCAGTTACTCCTACAGATCCTACGAGCAGTACTTC. This encodes CASSYSYRSYEQYF.

The V call is TRBV7-9, the J call TRBJ2-2; perhaps TRBD2 as D (6 bases). Germline CDR1 SEHNR, CDR2 FQNEAQ (reference sequence). Between the trimmed V and J ends, which lost 1 base and 3 bases, there was a span of 9 bases. The CDR3 is 15 amino acids. CDR3 loop: CASSLGGTDTGELFF. The CDR3 nucleotides are TGTGCCAGCAGCTTAGGCGGGACTGACACCGGGGAGCTGTTTTTT.

The V call is TRBV2, the J call TRBJ2-7; D is possibly TRBD1 or TRBD2 (5 bases each). The V gene lost 2 bases and the J gene lost 0 bases, with 11 bases spanning the gap. The CDR3 contains 15 residues. From germline, CDR1 is SNHLY and CDR2 FYNNEI. CDR3 loop: CASSESGPTSYEQYF. The CDR3 region has the DNA TGTGCCAGCAGTGAATCGGGGCCTACCTCCTACGAGCAGTACTTC.